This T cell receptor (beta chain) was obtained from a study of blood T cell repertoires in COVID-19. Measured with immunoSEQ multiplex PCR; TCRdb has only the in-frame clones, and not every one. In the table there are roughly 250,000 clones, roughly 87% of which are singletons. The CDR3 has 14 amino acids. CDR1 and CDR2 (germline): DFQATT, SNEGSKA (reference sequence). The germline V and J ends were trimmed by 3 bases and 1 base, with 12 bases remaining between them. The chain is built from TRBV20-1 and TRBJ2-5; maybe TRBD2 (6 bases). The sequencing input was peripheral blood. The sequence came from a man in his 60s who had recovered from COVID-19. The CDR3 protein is CSASKGGVQETQYF. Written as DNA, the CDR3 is TGCAGTGCTAGTAAAGGAGGGGTCCAAGAGACCCAGTACTTC.